This entry features one TCR beta chain sequence. The antigen is unknown. CDR3 length: 14 amino acids. V was trimmed by 6 bases and J by 9 bases, leaving 18 bases between them. The germline gives CDR1 SGHTA, CDR2 FQGNSA. Clones were sequenced by immunoSEQ multiplex PCR, and TCRdb holds only the in-frame ones, with some missing. The sample lists tens of thousands of clones, nearly 90% occurring once. This sample is drawn from a study of OX40 agonist ivuxolimab in advanced cancers. As for the study in general: The drug used for patients, ivuxolimab, was an agonistic anti-OX40 (CD134) antibody.

Study outcomes and limitations: Some patients who did not respond also had low normalized T-cell clonal expansion.

The chain uses TRBV7-2 and TRBJ1-5; no firm D call. The source material was CD4+ or CD8+ T cells sorted from blood, sampled in a trial of the OX40 agonist ivuxolimab. The receptor's source is an adult with an advanced solid tumor such as melanoma, head and neck, liver or kidney cancer. CDR3 residues: CASRVGRVDGPQHF. Here the CDR3 DNA reads TGTGCCAGCAGGGTAGGAAGGGTGGACGGGCCCCAGCATTTT.